The 5 T cell receptor beta chains presented below share a single source sample, sequenced in a study of shared clonotypes between healthy human individuals. Using immunoSEQ multiplex PCR, the repertoire was profiled, and TCRdb retains in-frame clones only, with some absent. The table shows about 2.3 million clones, with 90% to 95% occurring only once. Input material: naive CD4+ T cells from PBMCs. The subset was: CD45RA+ positively selected. The receptors stem from a man younger than 35 in good health. Some clones in this sample may be carry-over from other donors' samples.

The V call is TRBV5-1, the J call TRBJ2-3; 9 bases match TRBD2. The V and J ends lost 4 bases and 6 bases, in that order; junction bases with no gene match: 9. The CDR3 extends over 15 amino acids. Per the germline V gene, CDR1 is SGHRS and CDR2 is YFSETQ. CDR3: CASSTIAAGGDTQYF. Written as DNA, the CDR3 is TGCGCCAGCAGCACTATAGCGGCGGGGGGGGATACGCAGTATTTT.

The rearrangement uses TRBV6-6 and TRBJ2-7, with D maybe TRBD1 (7 bases). V gave up 2 bases and J gave up 6 bases, with 14 bases separating them. Germline V gives CDR1 MNHNY, CDR2 SVGAGI (reference sequence). This CDR3 spans 14 amino acids. The CDR3 region is CASSYVRQGGEQYF. The CDR3 DNA sequence: TGTGCCAGCAGTTACGTTCGTCAGGGGGGCGAGCAGTACTTC.

The chain is built from TRBV5-4 and TRBJ2-4, with 7 bases identical to TRBD2. The CDR3 runs to 13 residues. J was trimmed by 9 bases and V by 2 bases; bases with no gene match: 5. The germline V gene has CDR1 SGHNT and CDR2 YYREEE (reference sequence). CDR3 region: CASSFTSDGIQYF. CDR3 in DNA: TGTGCCAGCAGCTTTACTAGCGACGGCATTCAGTACTTC.

In this sample, this clone turned up a few times. This CDR3 is also generated by other DNA sequences in the sample. V gene TRBV7-3 combines with J gene TRBJ1-1; D gene uncertain. Trimming shortened V by 1 base and J by 1 base, and 4 bases separated the two germline ends. Per germline, CDR1 SGHTA and CDR2 FQGTGA. The CDR3 is 13 amino acids. The CDR3 DNA is TGTGCCAGCAGCTTAATGGCGAACACTGAAGCTTTCTTT. This codes for CASSLMANTEAFF.

The chain employs TRBV5-1 and TRBJ1-5, with D hard to call. Germline V lookup: CDR1 SGHRS, CDR2 YFSETQ. The germline V and J ends were trimmed by 0 bases and 5 bases, with 12 bases remaining between them. The CDR3 loop spans 15 amino acids. The CDR3 spells CASSLGSSSDQPQHF. The CDR3 nucleotides read TGCGCCAGCAGCTTGGGCTCTTCTTCGGATCAGCCCCAGCATTTT.